These T cell receptor beta chains were read from a single sample in a study of T cell responses to AZD1222 COVID-19 vaccine. TCRdb's copy holds only in-frame clones and misses some; the assay was immunoSEQ multiplex PCR. The sample yields roughly 28,000 clones, approximately 88% seen once. The sample here was peripheral blood, taken on day 0 of AZD1222 vaccination. The source is an adult in good health. The CDR3 runs from the conserved cysteine through the conserved F or W. D genes are given only for firm matches. Not every row has a clone size; where given, it reads once, few, many or a size class.

d_gene: .; abundance: .; j_gene: TRBJ2-1; v_gene: TRBV5-1; CDR3nt: TGCGCCAGCAGCGTGGCTAGCTCCTACAATGAGCAGTTCTTC; CDR3aa: CASSVASSYNEQFF
d_gene: TRBD2; abundance: .; j_gene: TRBJ2-1; v_gene: TRBV19; CDR3nt: TGTGCCAGTAGTATAGCTAGCGGCTCCTACAATGAGCAGTTCTTC; CDR3aa: CASSIASGSYNEQFF
d_gene: .; abundance: .; j_gene: TRBJ1-3; v_gene: TRBV7-8; CDR3nt: TGTGCCAGCAGCTCCCTGGCCTCTGGAAACACCATATATTTT; CDR3aa: CASSSLASGNTIYF
d_gene: .; abundance: .; j_gene: TRBJ2-2; v_gene: TRBV18; CDR3nt: TGTGCCAGCTCATCCGGGAAAACCTTTGATACCGGGGAGCTGTTTTTT; CDR3aa: CASSSGKTFDTGELFF
d_gene: TRBD1; abundance: .; j_gene: TRBJ2-2; v_gene: TRBV4-3; CDR3nt: TGCGCCAGCAGCCAAACTCGTACAGGGGATCGGAACACCGGGGAGCTGTTTTTT; CDR3aa: CASSQTRTGDRNTGELFF
d_gene: .; abundance: .; j_gene: TRBJ1-6; v_gene: TRBV28; CDR3nt: TGTGCCAGCAGTTCGGGGACACCCCTCCACTTT; CDR3aa: CASSSGTPLHF
d_gene: .; abundance: .; j_gene: TRBJ2-7; v_gene: TRBV4-2; CDR3nt: TGTGCCAGCAGCCAAATCGGGGGCTCCTACGAGCAGTACTTC; CDR3aa: CASSQIGGSYEQYF
d_gene: .; abundance: .; j_gene: TRBJ1-1; v_gene: TRBV10-3; CDR3nt: TGTGCCATCAGTGAGTCGAGGGTTAACACTGAAGCTTTCTTT; CDR3aa: CAISESRVNTEAFF
d_gene: .; abundance: .; j_gene: TRBJ2-7; v_gene: TRBV3-1/TRBV3-2; CDR3nt: TGTGCCAGCAGCCAAGAGGGGCGGGGACCATACGAGCAGTACTTC; CDR3aa: CASSQEGRGPYEQYF
d_gene: .; abundance: .; j_gene: TRBJ2-1; v_gene: TRBV7-2; CDR3nt: TGTGCCAGCAGCCTGTACCCCCCAGAGCAGTTCTTC; CDR3aa: CASSLYPPEQFF
d_gene: .; abundance: .; j_gene: TRBJ1-2; v_gene: TRBV2; CDR3nt: TGTGCCAGCACCGAGGAGGCGGGGAACTATGGCTACACCTTC; CDR3aa: CASTEEAGNYGYTF
d_gene: TRBD2; abundance: once; j_gene: TRBJ2-2; v_gene: TRBV27; CDR3nt: TGTGCCAGCAGACGGACTAGCGGGGGGGGCTGGACCGGGGAGCTGTTTTTT; CDR3aa: CASRRTSGGGWTGELFF
d_gene: .; abundance: .; j_gene: TRBJ2-1; v_gene: TRBV6-5; CDR3nt: TGTGCCAGCAGGGAGGGGGGGCGCGATGAGCAGTTCTTC; CDR3aa: CASREGGRDEQFF
d_gene: .; abundance: .; j_gene: TRBJ2-5; v_gene: TRBV5-1; CDR3nt: TGCGCCAGCAGCTTGGTTGGCGGCCAAGAGACCCAGTACTTC; CDR3aa: CASSLVGGQETQYF
d_gene: .; abundance: .; j_gene: TRBJ2-7; v_gene: TRBV28; CDR3nt: TGTGCCAGCAGTCTACTCTGGGGGGAAGGCGAGCAGTACTTC; CDR3aa: CASSLLWGEGEQYF
d_gene: TRBD2; abundance: .; j_gene: TRBJ2-2; v_gene: TRBV30; CDR3nt: TGTGCCTGGAGGGGCGGGAGCTTTTACACCGGGGAGCTGTTTTTT; CDR3aa: CAWRGGSFYTGELFF
d_gene: .; abundance: .; j_gene: TRBJ2-3; v_gene: TRBV5-1; CDR3nt: TGCGCCAGCAGCTTGATTGCAGGCTCTAGCACAGATACGCAGTATTTT; CDR3aa: CASSLIAGSSTDTQYF
d_gene: .; abundance: .; j_gene: TRBJ2-5; v_gene: TRBV4-1; CDR3nt: TGCGCCAGCAGCTCCCGATCCATCCAAGGGACCCAGTACTTC; CDR3aa: CASSSRSIQGTQYF
d_gene: .; abundance: once; j_gene: TRBJ1-5; v_gene: TRBV6-2/TRBV6-3; CDR3nt: TGTGCCAGCAGTTATAATTCAGGGATTAATCAGCCCCAGCATTTT; CDR3aa: CASSYNSGINQPQHF
d_gene: .; abundance: .; j_gene: TRBJ2-4; v_gene: TRBV29-1; CDR3nt: TGCAGCGTTGAAGGTGGGGGGCCCAAAAACATTCAGTACTTC; CDR3aa: CSVEGGGPKNIQYF
d_gene: TRBD1; abundance: few; j_gene: TRBJ2-7; v_gene: TRBV27; CDR3nt: TGTGCCAGCGGGGACAGGGAGAACGAGCAGTACTTC; CDR3aa: CASGDRENEQYF
d_gene: TRBD2; abundance: .; j_gene: TRBJ2-2; v_gene: TRBV11-2; CDR3nt: TGTGCCAGCAGCTTAGTGTCTTGGCGGGAGAGTTCCGGGGAGCTGTTTTTT; CDR3aa: CASSLVSWRESSGELFF
d_gene: TRBD1; abundance: .; j_gene: TRBJ2-2; v_gene: TRBV7-9; CDR3nt: TGTGCCAGCAGCCCAGGCTCCGGGACAGATGTTTTCAACACCGGGGAGCTGTTTTTT; CDR3aa: CASSPGSGTDVFNTGELFF
d_gene: .; abundance: .; j_gene: TRBJ1-2; v_gene: TRBV28; CDR3nt: TGTGCCAGCAGAGTGGGGTCCAACTATGGCTACACCTTC; CDR3aa: CASRVGSNYGYTF
d_gene: TRBD1; abundance: .; j_gene: TRBJ2-6; v_gene: TRBV11-2; CDR3nt: TGTGCCAGCAGCTTAGGGACAGGGTTCACTGGGGCCAACGTCCTGACTTTC; CDR3aa: CASSLGTGFTGANVLTF
d_gene: .; abundance: .; j_gene: TRBJ1-5; v_gene: TRBV7-9; CDR3nt: TGTGCCAGCAGCTCGGGCCGGGGACCTGGTGGCTCAAATCAGCCCCAGCATTTT; CDR3aa: CASSSGRGPGGSNQPQHF
d_gene: .; abundance: .; j_gene: TRBJ2-1; v_gene: TRBV7-9; CDR3nt: TGTGCCAGCAGCTTGTCTAGCTATAATGAGCAGTTCTTC; CDR3aa: CASSLSSYNEQFF
d_gene: TRBD1; abundance: .; j_gene: TRBJ2-2; v_gene: TRBV15; CDR3nt: TGTGCCACCAGCAGAGATCCTCAGGGGGCAGGGACCGGGGAGCTGTTTTTT; CDR3aa: CATSRDPQGAGTGELFF
d_gene: TRBD1; abundance: .; j_gene: TRBJ1-1; v_gene: TRBV7-2; CDR3nt: TGTGCCAGCAGCACAGCAGGGGGCACTGAAGCTTTCTTT; CDR3aa: CASSTAGGTEAFF
d_gene: TRBD1; abundance: .; j_gene: TRBJ1-4; v_gene: TRBV24-1; CDR3nt: TGTGCCACCAGTGATCCCGGACAGGGAAGCGAAAAACTGTTTTTT; CDR3aa: CATSDPGQGSEKLFF
d_gene: TRBD2; abundance: .; j_gene: TRBJ2-3; v_gene: TRBV7-2; CDR3nt: TGTGCCAGCAGCTTAGGCGGGAGGGGAATAGATACGCAGTATTTT; CDR3aa: CASSLGGRGIDTQYF
d_gene: TRBD2; abundance: .; j_gene: TRBJ2-1; v_gene: TRBV6-5; CDR3nt: TGTGCCAGCAGTTATTCGACTAGCGGGAGGGCGAATGAGCAGTTCTTC; CDR3aa: CASSYSTSGRANEQFF
d_gene: .; abundance: .; j_gene: TRBJ2-1; v_gene: TRBV10-1; CDR3nt: TGCGCCAGCAGTGACTTCTCCGGGAAGGCTTACAATGAGCAGTTCTTC; CDR3aa: CASSDFSGKAYNEQFF
d_gene: TRBD2; abundance: .; j_gene: TRBJ2-3; v_gene: TRBV2; CDR3nt: TGTGCCAGCCGGGGTGGAGGTAGCGGGGATAGCACAGATACGCAGTATTTT; CDR3aa: CASRGGGSGDSTDTQYF
d_gene: TRBD1; abundance: .; j_gene: TRBJ1-2; v_gene: TRBV6-6; CDR3nt: TGTGCCAGCAGTACCCCGGGGACAGGGTACTATGGCTACACCTTC; CDR3aa: CASSTPGTGYYGYTF
d_gene: .; abundance: .; j_gene: TRBJ1-1; v_gene: TRBV6-5; CDR3nt: TGTGCCAGCAGTTACCGCGGGGCCGACAGTGAAGCTTTCTTT; CDR3aa: CASSYRGADSEAFF
d_gene: .; abundance: .; j_gene: TRBJ2-7; v_gene: TRBV30; CDR3nt: TGTGCCTGGAGGGATCCGGGACACTACGAGCAGTACTTC; CDR3aa: CAWRDPGHYEQYF
d_gene: TRBD2; abundance: .; j_gene: TRBJ2-1; v_gene: TRBV4-1; CDR3nt: TGCGCCAGCAGCCTCTTCGGGACTACCCACGGGCAGTTCTTC; CDR3aa: CASSLFGTTHGQFF
d_gene: .; abundance: .; j_gene: TRBJ2-7; v_gene: TRBV10-3; CDR3nt: TGTGCCATCAGTGAGTTCGCAGGCGCTGAAGAGCAGTACTTC; CDR3aa: CAISEFAGAEEQYF
d_gene: TRBD2; abundance: few; j_gene: TRBJ2-7; v_gene: TRBV7-8; CDR3nt: TGTGCCAGCAGCCCAAGGACTAGCGTGATCTACGAGCAGTACTTC; CDR3aa: CASSPRTSVIYEQYF
d_gene: .; abundance: few; j_gene: TRBJ1-1; v_gene: TRBV4-1; CDR3nt: TGCGCCAGCAGCCCAGGTAAGGGGGGCAGGAACACTGAAGCTTTCTTT; CDR3aa: CASSPGKGGRNTEAFF
d_gene: TRBD2; abundance: .; j_gene: TRBJ2-3; v_gene: TRBV2; CDR3nt: TGTGCCAGCAGTGATGCCCGTGGACTAGCCGGGGCCACAGATACGCAGTATTTT; CDR3aa: CASSDARGLAGATDTQYF
d_gene: .; abundance: .; j_gene: TRBJ1-1; v_gene: TRBV6-1; CDR3nt: TGTGCCAGCAGTGAAACATCGGGGTTTGTGGGGCTGGGCACTGAAGCTTTCTTT; CDR3aa: CASSETSGFVGLGTEAFF
d_gene: TRBD1; abundance: .; j_gene: TRBJ2-7; v_gene: TRBV7-6; CDR3nt: TGTGCCAGCAGCCAGGGACAGGGGAATTCCTACGAGCAGTACTTC; CDR3aa: CASSQGQGNSYEQYF
d_gene: TRBD2; abundance: .; j_gene: TRBJ2-3; v_gene: TRBV5-1; CDR3nt: TGCGCCAGCTCCTCGCCGCCGGGACCGGGGGGGACCACAGATACGCAGTATTTT; CDR3aa: CASSSPPGPGGTTDTQYF
d_gene: .; abundance: .; j_gene: TRBJ1-1; v_gene: TRBV27; CDR3nt: TGTGCCAGCAGTCTCAGGGGTGGGACTGAAGCTTTCTTT; CDR3aa: CASSLRGGTEAFF
d_gene: .; abundance: .; j_gene: TRBJ1-5; v_gene: TRBV27; CDR3nt: TGTGCCAGCAGTCTCGGGTTGGGCAATCAGCCCCAGCATTTT; CDR3aa: CASSLGLGNQPQHF